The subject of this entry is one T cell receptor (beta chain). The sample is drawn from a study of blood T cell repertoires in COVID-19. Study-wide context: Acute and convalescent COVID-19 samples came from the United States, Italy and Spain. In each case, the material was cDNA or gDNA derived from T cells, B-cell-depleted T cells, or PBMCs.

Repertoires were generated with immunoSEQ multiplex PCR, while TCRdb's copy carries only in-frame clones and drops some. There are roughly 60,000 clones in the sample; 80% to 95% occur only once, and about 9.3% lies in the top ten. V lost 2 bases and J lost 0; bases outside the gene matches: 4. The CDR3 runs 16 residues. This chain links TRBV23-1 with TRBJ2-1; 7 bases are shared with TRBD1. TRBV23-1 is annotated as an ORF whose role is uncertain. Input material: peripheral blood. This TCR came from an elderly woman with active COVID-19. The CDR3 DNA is TGCGCCAGCAGTCAAGATGGGACAGCCTCCTACAATGAGCAGTTCTTC. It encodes CASSQDGTASYNEQFF.